These T cell receptor beta chains were read from a single sample in a study of shared clonotypes between healthy human individuals. Profiling relied on immunoSEQ multiplex PCR, and the TCRdb table lists in-frame clones only, not all of them. The table lists around 2,000,000 clones, roughly 94% of them singletons. Sequencing input: naive CD4+ T cells sorted from blood. Receptors originate from a man aged 18-30 years in good health. Both conserved end residues are part of each CDR3. Each record gives: V gene, clone size, J gene, D gene, CDR3 DNA, CDR3 protein. The D gene is left open where the match is weak. Size tells how often a clone was seen (once, few, many) or the class of an expanded clone, and some rows leave it out.

V: TRBV6-1
size: once
J: TRBJ1-5
D: TRBD1
DNA: TGTGCCAGCAGTACGACAGGGGGAGGACAGCCCCAGCATTTT
CDR3: CASSTTGGGQPQHF

V: TRBV7-2
size: NA
J: TRBJ1-4
D: NA
DNA: TGTGCCAGCAGCACCGGTATTGGCAATGAAAAACTGTTTTTT
CDR3: CASSTGIGNEKLFF

V: TRBV30
size: NA
J: TRBJ2-7
D: TRBD1
DNA: TGTGCCTGGGGGACAGGGGGCTACGAGCAGTACTTC
CDR3: CAWGTGGYEQYF

V: TRBV9
size: NA
J: TRBJ2-7
D: NA
DNA: TGTGCCAGCAGCGGTCGCTCAGGGGCAAGCTCCTACGAGCAGTACTTC
CDR3: CASSGRSGASSYEQYF

V: TRBV11-3
size: NA
J: TRBJ2-3
D: NA
DNA: TGTGCCAGCAGCCCCCGGGGGAGCACAGATACGCAGTATTTT
CDR3: CASSPRGSTDTQYF

V: TRBV2
size: NA
J: TRBJ2-1
D: NA
DNA: TGTGCCAGCAGTGTCATCCTAGTCGGGCTTACACGGGGTGAGCAGTTCTTC
CDR3: CASSVILVGLTRGEQFF

V: TRBV6-5
size: NA
J: TRBJ2-2
D: TRBD1
DNA: TGTGCCAGCAACCTGGACAGGGGGAACACCGGGGAGCTGTTTTTT
CDR3: CASNLDRGNTGELFF

V: TRBV6-1
size: NA
J: TRBJ2-7
D: TRBD1
DNA: TGTGCCAGCAGGCTCACAGGGGGGACCTACGAGCAGTACTTC
CDR3: CASRLTGGTYEQYF

V: TRBV18
size: NA
J: TRBJ2-3
D: NA
DNA: TGTGCCAGCTCACCCCCCGTGTCCGCGAGCACAGATACGCAGTATTTT
CDR3: CASSPPVSASTDTQYF

V: TRBV11-3
size: NA
J: TRBJ2-3
D: NA
DNA: TGTGCCAGCAGCTTGGTTTACACAGATACGCAGTATTTT
CDR3: CASSLVYTDTQYF

V: TRBV2
size: NA
J: TRBJ2-1
D: TRBD2
DNA: TGTGCCAGCAGCCGACTAGCGGGGGGCTACAATGAGCAGTTCTTC
CDR3: CASSRLAGGYNEQFF

V: TRBV10-1
size: NA
J: TRBJ2-3
D: TRBD2
DNA: TGCGCCAGCAGACTGGGACCCCGGGGGGTCCCGGATACGCAGTATTTT
CDR3: CASRLGPRGVPDTQYF

V: TRBV5-1
size: NA
J: TRBJ2-1
D: NA
DNA: TGCGCCAGCGCAACGGGGGTTTACAATGAGCAGTTCTTC
CDR3: CASATGVYNEQFF

V: TRBV6-6
size: NA
J: TRBJ1-1
D: NA
DNA: TGTGCCAGCAGTTACTACAGTGTGAACACTGAAGCTTTCTTT
CDR3: CASSYYSVNTEAFF

V: TRBV18
size: NA
J: TRBJ2-1
D: NA
DNA: TGTGCCACCCGAAGAACCCTTGACAATGAGCAGTTCTTC
CDR3: CATRRTLDNEQFF

V: TRBV6-5
size: NA
J: TRBJ1-2
D: NA
DNA: TGTGCCAGCACCCCCGGGCAGGGCAACTATGGCTACACCTTC
CDR3: CASTPGQGNYGYTF

V: TRBV14
size: NA
J: TRBJ1-2
D: TRBD1
DNA: TGTGCCAGCAGCCAAGATCAGGGGGGATATGGCTACACCTTC
CDR3: CASSQDQGGYGYTF

V: TRBV18
size: NA
J: TRBJ2-2
D: NA
DNA: TGTGCCAGCTCGGTACAGGGGAACACCGGGGAGCTGTTTTTT
CDR3: CASSVQGNTGELFF

V: TRBV4-1
size: NA
J: TRBJ1-4
D: NA
DNA: TGCGCCAGCAGCCAAGAGGTAGCGGTTACTAATGAAAAACTGTTTTTT
CDR3: CASSQEVAVTNEKLFF

V: TRBV19
size: NA
J: TRBJ2-1
D: TRBD2
DNA: TGTGCCAGCAAACCCTCGGGCGGGAGAAATGGCAATGAGCAGTTCTTC
CDR3: CASKPSGGRNGNEQFF

V: TRBV27
size: NA
J: TRBJ2-5
D: NA
DNA: TGTGCCAGCAGTTTATTCGGCAGAGAAGAGACCCAGTACTTC
CDR3: CASSLFGREETQYF

V: TRBV7-9
size: NA
J: TRBJ2-7
D: NA
DNA: TGTGCCAGCAGCCTACGAGACCACTCCTACGAGCAGTACTTC
CDR3: CASSLRDHSYEQYF

V: TRBV30
size: NA
J: TRBJ1-5
D: NA
DNA: TGTGCCTGGAGTGTGACAGTCAGCAATCAGCCCCAGCATTTT
CDR3: CAWSVTVSNQPQHF

V: TRBV7-6
size: NA
J: TRBJ1-3
D: NA
DNA: TGTGCCAGCAGCCCGCTGTTTGTTTCGGGGTCAACTGGAAACACCATATATTTT
CDR3: CASSPLFVSGSTGNTIYF

V: TRBV9
size: NA
J: TRBJ2-7
D: TRBD1
DNA: TGTGCCAGCAGCGTAGGGACAGGAGCCTACGAGCAGTACTTC
CDR3: CASSVGTGAYEQYF

V: TRBV5-4
size: NA
J: TRBJ2-5
D: NA
DNA: TGTGCCAGCAGCTCGCCCCGGGCAGGGGAGACCCAGTACTTC
CDR3: CASSSPRAGETQYF

V: TRBV10-3
size: once
J: TRBJ2-2
D: NA
DNA: TGTGCCATCAGCGGTGGGACGGTCACCGGGGAGCTGTTTTTT
CDR3: CAISGGTVTGELFF

V: TRBV27
size: NA
J: TRBJ2-5
D: NA
DNA: TGTGCCACCCTGGCCGGGGGCCAGTGGCGCTGGGAGACCCAGTACTTC
CDR3: CATLAGGQWRWETQYF

V: TRBV2
size: NA
J: TRBJ1-6
D: TRBD1
DNA: TGTGCCAGCCGGACAGGGGAGGGAAATTCACCCCTCCACTTT
CDR3: CASRTGEGNSPLHF

V: TRBV6-1
size: NA
J: TRBJ2-7
D: TRBD2
DNA: TGTGCCAGCAGACAACTAGCGGGAGAGCTCTACGAGCAGTACTTC
CDR3: CASRQLAGELYEQYF

V: TRBV5-6
size: NA
J: TRBJ2-7
D: TRBD1
DNA: TGTGCCAGCAGCTGGATGCAACGTGGGACAGGGACACATGGATACGAGCAGTACTTC
CDR3: CASSWMQRGTGTHGYEQYF

V: TRBV29-1
size: NA
J: TRBJ1-4
D: TRBD1
DNA: TGCAGCGTTGTAGGGGGCGGTGAAAAACTGTTTTTT
CDR3: CSVVGGGEKLFF

V: TRBV19
size: NA
J: TRBJ1-2
D: NA
DNA: TGTGCTTCAACCGGGGAGGTCTTGGGCTACACCTTC
CDR3: CASTGEVLGYTF

V: TRBV4-1
size: NA
J: TRBJ1-1
D: NA
DNA: TGCGCCAGCAGCCCCGTCGGGCCGTTGAACACTGAAGCTTTCTTT
CDR3: CASSPVGPLNTEAFF

V: TRBV10-1
size: few
J: TRBJ1-2
D: TRBD1
DNA: TGCGCCAGACCACAGGGGATTGACTATGGCTACACCTTC
CDR3: CARPQGIDYGYTF

V: TRBV6-5
size: NA
J: TRBJ1-5
D: NA
DNA: TGTGCCAGCAGCCCTCTGGGGGGAGGGCAGCCCCAGCATTTT
CDR3: CASSPLGGGQPQHF

V: TRBV2
size: NA
J: TRBJ1-5
D: NA
DNA: TGTGCCAGCAGTGGGGATGGAGGGGCCCCTCAGCCCCAGCATTTT
CDR3: CASSGDGGAPQPQHF

V: TRBV30
size: NA
J: TRBJ1-4
D: NA
DNA: TGTGCCTGGAGTGTACTTAGGGGATCTGAAAAACTGTTTTTT
CDR3: CAWSVLRGSEKLFF

V: TRBV9
size: NA
J: TRBJ2-5
D: TRBD1
DNA: TGTGCCAGCAGCGTAGATTTGACAGGGGGTGGAGAGACCCAGTACTTC
CDR3: CASSVDLTGGGETQYF

V: TRBV9
size: NA
J: TRBJ1-3
D: NA
DNA: TGTGCCAGCAGCGTAGCTCAGGGATCTGGAAACACCATATATTTT
CDR3: CASSVAQGSGNTIYF

V: TRBV5-4
size: NA
J: TRBJ2-1
D: NA
DNA: TGTGCCAGCAGCCTGGCCAGGGGGGGCGGCAATGAGCAGTTCTTC
CDR3: CASSLARGGGNEQFF

V: TRBV6-1
size: NA
J: TRBJ2-7
D: TRBD1
DNA: TGTGCCAGCAGTGAATGGGGACAGGCCTACGAGCAGTACTTC
CDR3: CASSEWGQAYEQYF

V: TRBV18
size: NA
J: TRBJ2-2
D: NA
DNA: TGTGCCAGCTCACCACAAAGGGTGGGGAACACCGGGGAGCTGTTTTTT
CDR3: CASSPQRVGNTGELFF

V: TRBV2
size: NA
J: TRBJ2-2
D: NA
DNA: TGTGCCAGCAGTGAATTTGCAGCGAACACCGGGGAGCTGTTTTTT
CDR3: CASSEFAANTGELFF

V: TRBV27
size: NA
J: TRBJ2-2
D: NA
DNA: TGTGCCAGCAGTTCAGGAGTAGCCGGGGAGCTGTTTTTT
CDR3: CASSSGVAGELFF

V: TRBV7-2
size: NA
J: TRBJ2-1
D: TRBD2
DNA: TGTGCCAGCAGCCCGAAGCGGGATCACAATGAGCAGTTCTTC
CDR3: CASSPKRDHNEQFF

V: TRBV5-4
size: NA
J: TRBJ2-1
D: TRBD1
DNA: TGTGCCAGCAGCCAGGGACAGGGCAGGCAGATCTTC
CDR3: CASSQGQGRQIF

V: TRBV7-3
size: NA
J: TRBJ2-2
D: TRBD1
DNA: TGTGCCAGCAGCTCCACAGGGGGCGATACCGGGGAGCTGTTTTTT
CDR3: CASSSTGGDTGELFF

V: TRBV5-1
size: NA
J: TRBJ2-5
D: NA
DNA: TGCGCCAGCCGCTTAGGGAGTCAAGAGACCCAGTACTTC
CDR3: CASRLGSQETQYF

V: TRBV10-2
size: NA
J: TRBJ2-1
D: TRBD2
DNA: TGCGCCAGCAGTATAGGACTAGCGTTGAATGAGCAGTTCTTC
CDR3: CASSIGLALNEQFF

V: TRBV6-1
size: NA
J: TRBJ2-2
D: NA
DNA: TGTGCCAGCACCTCCTTGGGGAACACCGGGGAGCTGTTTTTT
CDR3: CASTSLGNTGELFF

V: TRBV5-8
size: NA
J: TRBJ1-5
D: NA
DNA: TGTGCCAGCAGCTTGGGGACCCAGGCCATTCAGCCCCAGCATTTT
CDR3: CASSLGTQAIQPQHF

V: TRBV7-2
size: NA
J: TRBJ2-7
D: NA
DNA: TGTGCCAGCAGCCCTACCTCCTACGAGCAGTACTTC
CDR3: CASSPTSYEQYF

V: TRBV5-1
size: NA
J: TRBJ2-5
D: TRBD1
DNA: TGCGCCAGCAGCTTGGGGCAGGGGGCGCCGGAGACCCAGTACTTC
CDR3: CASSLGQGAPETQYF

V: TRBV11-2
size: NA
J: TRBJ2-7
D: NA
DNA: TGTGCCAGCAGCCCAATACTACGACGCTACGAGCAGTACTTC
CDR3: CASSPILRRYEQYF

V: TRBV9
size: NA
J: TRBJ2-2
D: NA
DNA: TGTGCCAGCAGCGTAGAAGGGACCGGGGAGCTGTTTTTT
CDR3: CASSVEGTGELFF

V: TRBV5-1
size: NA
J: TRBJ1-6
D: TRBD1
DNA: TGCGCCAGCAGCTTGGGTGCAGGGGGCGCGGACTCACCCCTCCACTTT
CDR3: CASSLGAGGADSPLHF